One sample yielded the 12 T cell receptor beta chains listed below, sequenced in a study of blood T cell repertoires in COVID-19. Clones were sequenced by immunoSEQ multiplex PCR, and TCRdb holds only the in-frame ones, with some missing. The data contain some 250,000 clones, 70% to 90% of them singletons. Sequencing was done on a sample of PBMCs or T cells enriched from blood (not recorded which). All receptors come from a woman aged 40 to 50 with acute COVID-19.

The chain has TRBV6-5 and TRBJ2-7; weak D call: TRBD1 (5 bases). The CDR3 covers 13 residues. Germline CDR1 reads MNHEY; CDR2 reads SVGAGI. V dropped 4 bases and J dropped 1 base, with 8 bases sitting between them. The CDR3 sequence is CASSWGKSYEQYF. CDR3 in DNA: TGTGCCAGCAGTTGGGGCAAATCCTACGAGCAGTACTTC.

V gene TRBV29-1 combines with J gene TRBJ2-3; D gene unclear. Germline lookup yields CDR1 SQVTM and CDR2 ANQGSEA. The V end lost 0 bases, the J end lost 0 bases, and 7 bases lay between the germline ends. The CDR3 extends over 14 amino acids. CDR3 DNA: TGCAGCGTTGAAGAGGGCACTAGCACAGATACGCAGTATTTT. This gives the protein CSVEEGTSTDTQYF.

The chain has TRBV19 and TRBJ2-2; 8 bases are a match to TRBD2. Looked up from germline, CDR1 is LNHDA and CDR2 is SQIVND (reference sequence). There are 12 residues in the CDR3. J was trimmed by 4 bases and V by 9 bases; bases with no gene match: 1. This CDR3 reads CASGLATGELFF. The CDR3 bases are TGTGCCAGCGGACTAGCCACCGGGGAGCTGTTTTTT.

This rearrangement joins TRBV5-1 to TRBJ2-5, with 10 bases lining up with TRBD2. Per germline, CDR1 SGHRS and CDR2 YFSETQ. The CDR3 covers 16 residues. Trimming removed 4 bases from V and 3 bases from J; junction bases left unmatched: 9. The CDR3 region is CASSPLFGTSEETQYF. As DNA, the CDR3 is TGCGCCAGCAGCCCACTGTTTGGGACTAGCGAAGAGACCCAGTACTTC. The full variable domain, its missing parts supplied by reference TRBV5-1 and TRBJ2-5, is KAGVTQTPRYLIKTRGQQVTLSCSPISGHRSVSWYQQTPGQGLQFLFEYFSETQRNKGNFPGRFSGRQFSNSRSEMNVSTLELGDSALYLCASSPLFGTSEETQYFGPGTRLLVL.

The chain has TRBV21-1 and TRBJ2-5; TRBD1, the table's D call, was not compared with the DNA. TRBV21-1 is noted as a pseudogene. The CDR3 is made up of 13 amino acids. Here the CDR3 reads CASSKGQGETQYF. The CDR3 coding sequence is TGTGCCAGCAGCAAAGGACAGGGAGAGACCCAGTACTTC.

The V and J genes are TRBV11-3 and TRBJ1-1, with TRBD1 as a possible D gene (6 bases). The ends were cut back, 1 base at V and 1 base at J, with 10 bases in the middle. This CDR3 contains 15 residues. Looked up from germline, CDR1 is SGHNT and CDR2 is YENEEA. Here the CDR3 reads CASSLGGGENTEAFF. The CDR3 DNA sequence: TGTGCCAGCAGCTTAGGAGGGGGAGAGAACACTGAAGCTTTCTTT.

The chain combines TRBV3-1 (or the pseudogene TRBV3-2) with TRBJ2-3; D is perhaps TRBD2 (7 bases). CDR1 is LGHDT, CDR2 YNNKEL, per germline (reference sequence). V shed 5 bases and J shed 1 base, with 13 bases lying between them. The CDR3 has 15 residues. This CDR3 is CASSNRGAGTDTQYF. In nucleotides, the CDR3 is TGTGCCAGCAGCAACCGGGGGGCCGGCACAGATACGCAGTATTTT.

The chain uses TRBV2 and TRBJ1-6; D remains unclear. CDR3 size: 14 residues. Germline CDR1 and CDR2: SNHLY and FYNNEI. The germline V and J ends were trimmed by 6 bases and 6 bases, with 12 bases remaining between them. CDR3 sequence (DNA): TGTGCCAGCAGGCACAGCTCCCTTAATTCACCCCTCCACTTT. It translates to CASRHSSLNSPLHF.

The gene calls are TRBV5-4 and TRBJ2-2; D is uncertain. The germline CDR1 and CDR2 sequences are SGHNT and YYREEE (reference sequence). The V and J ends lost 4 bases and 6 bases respectively, with 7 bases between them. The CDR3 is 12 amino acids. CDR3 in amino acids: CASSPRPGELFF. DNA of the CDR3: TGTGCCAGCAGCCCTAGACCCGGGGAGCTGTTTTTT. Variable domain in full (rest from reference TRBV5-4 and TRBJ2-2): ETGVTQSPTHLIKTRGQQVTLRCSSQSGHNTVSWYQQALGQGPQFIFQYYREEENGRGNFPPRFSGLQFPNYSSELNVNALELDDSALYLCASSPRPGELFFGEGSRLTVL.

V is TRBV7-8 and J is TRBJ1-3, with D possibly being TRBD1 (6 bases). The CDR3 consists of 17 residues. From germline, CDR1 is SGHVS and CDR2 FQNEAQ. V shed 0 bases and J shed 0 bases, with 12 bases lying between them. The CDR3 region has the DNA TGTGCCAGCAGCTTAGCGGGCAGGGGCGTCTCTGGAAACACCATATATTTT. Translated, it gives CASSLAGRGVSGNTIYF.

Comment on this clone: The sample holds other DNA sequences that translate to the same CDR3. The genes are TRBV12-3 or TRBV12-4 and TRBJ1-2; D is possibly TRBD1 (5 bases). The CDR3 extends over 12 amino acids. V was shortened by 5 bases and J by 5 bases, with 9 bases between the two germline ends. In DNA form, the CDR3 reads TGTGCCAGCAGTCCAGGACAATATGGCTACACCTTC. Translating gives CASSPGQYGYTF.

The CDR3 DNA sequence: TGCGCCAGCAGCCAAGATGTCGACAGGGTAAGCACTGAAGCTTTCTTT. Its translation: CASSQDVDRVSTEAFF. The chain carries TRBV4-1 and TRBJ1-1; 7 nucleotides agree with TRBD1. The CDR3 covers 16 residues. J gave up 4 bases and V 0 bases, and 8 bases lay outside the gene matches. CDR1 is MGHRA and CDR2 is YSYEKL in the germline V gene.